Shown below are 25 T cell receptor beta chains from a single sample sequenced in a study of radiation and T cells in renal cell carcinoma. The protocol was immunoSEQ multiplex PCR, while the TCRdb copy is restricted to in-frame clones and leaves out a portion. The table has 150,000 to 180,000 clones, approximately 90% seen once; the top ten hold roughly 13%. Specified time point: blood 2 weeks post-SBRT. Treatment noted: 15 Gy SBRT to primary tumor, nephrectomy 4 weeks later. The source material was blood, sampled from a patient whose treatment included radiotherapy and nephrectomy. Every receptor here comes from a woman between 45 and 65 years old with renal cell carcinoma.

The CDR3 sequence: CAWSVGNFGFDGYTF. As DNA, the CDR3 is TGTGCCTGGAGTGTAGGTAACTTCGGATTTGATGGCTACACCTTC. The chain joins TRBV30 to TRBJ1-2; D remains unclear. CDR1 is GTSNPN, CDR2 SVGIG, per germline (reference sequence). The CDR3 is 15 amino acids. The V gene lost 0 bases and the J gene lost 6 bases, with 17 bases spanning the gap.

V gene TRBV9 combines with J gene TRBJ2-3; 7 bases map to TRBD2. Germline V CDR1 and CDR2: SGDLS, YYNGEE. The CDR3 loop spans 16 amino acids. V shed 0 bases, J shed 1 base, and the junction held 5 bases outside the gene matches. CDR3 in amino acids: CASSVVLAGGTDTQYF. In nucleotides, the CDR3 is TGTGCCAGCAGCGTAGTTTTGGCGGGGGGCACAGATACGCAGTATTTT.

The rearrangement links TRBV11-1 to TRBJ2-5; TRBD1 might be the D (5 bases). This CDR3 has 13 amino acids. Germline lookup yields CDR1 SGHAT and CDR2 FQDESV (reference sequence). The V end lost 1 base, the J end lost 7 bases, and 10 bases lay between the germline ends. This CDR3 reads CASSLVGPGTQYF. The CDR3 region has the DNA TGTGCCAGCAGCTTAGTGGGGCCGGGGACCCAGTACTTC. Full variable domain (outside the CDR3, taken from reference TRBV11-1 and TRBJ2-5): EAEVAQSPRYKITEKSQAVAFWCDPISGHATLYWYRQILGQGPELLVQFQDESVVDDSQLPKDRFSAERLKGVDSTLKIQPAELGDSAMYLCASSLVGPGTQYFGPGTRLLVL.

The J gene is TRBJ1-1, the V gene TRBV2; tentatively, D is TRBD1 (6 bases). V dropped 5 bases and J dropped 4 bases, with 17 bases sitting between them. The CDR3 loop spans 15 amino acids. Germline lookup yields CDR1 SNHLY and CDR2 FYNNEI. The CDR3 DNA reads as TGTGCCAGCAGTCGGACGGGGGGCGCAGGCACTGAAGCTTTCTTT. Translated: CASSRTGGAGTEAFF.

Only one count was recorded for this clone. V gene TRBV11-2 combines with J gene TRBJ1-2; D gene uncertain. Trimming took 3 bases from V and 5 from J, leaving 7 bases between them. Looked up from germline, CDR1 is SGHAT and CDR2 is FQNNGV. The CDR3 is made up of 12 amino acids. The CDR3 spells CASSFRTYGYTF. The CDR3 region has the DNA TGTGCCAGCAGCTTCCGGACTTATGGCTACACCTTC.

The chain combines TRBV7-2 with TRBJ1-5; no definite D call. The V gene lost 5 bases and the J gene lost 6 bases, with 17 bases spanning the gap. The CDR3 length is 15 residues. CDR1 and CDR2 (germline): SGHTA, FQGNSA. The chain's CDR3 is CASSPGPSSGQPQHF. CDR3 sequence (DNA): TGTGCCAGCAGCCCCGGCCCCTCATCGGGTCAGCCCCAGCATTTT.

The chain has TRBV28 and TRBJ2-3; D remains unclear. Germline CDR1 MDHEN, CDR2 SYDVKM. This CDR3 has 15 amino acids. Between the trimmed V and J ends, which lost 6 bases and 2 bases, there was a span of 15 bases. The CDR3 DNA sequence: TGTGCCAGCAGCCCCGCGGCCATCTACACAGATACGCAGTATTTT. Translation gives CASSPAAIYTDTQYF.

This clone showed up just once. The chain joins TRBV19 to TRBJ2-7, with 7 bases that match TRBD1. The V and J ends lost 3 bases and 4 bases, in that order; junction bases with no gene match: 6. Germline CDR1 reads LNHDA; CDR2 reads SQIVND (reference sequence). The length of the CDR3 is 14 residues. The DNA of the CDR3 is TGTGCCAGTAGTATTCGGGACAGACCGTACGAGCAGTACTTC. Translation: CASSIRDRPYEQYF.

This chain joins TRBV5-6 and TRBJ1-2; TRBD1 is a possible D gene (6 bases). There are 14 residues in the CDR3. CDR1 SGHDT and CDR2 YYEEEE come from the germline V gene. Trimming stripped 0 bases from V and 8 bases from J, with 14 bases between. The CDR3 region has the DNA TGTGCCAGCAGCTTGGCGCCAGGGGCGCGCGGCTACACCTTC. Translating it yields CASSLAPGARGYTF.

The chain joins TRBV2 to TRBJ2-7; 10 bases are shared with TRBD2. V dropped 2 bases and J dropped 5; count of bases not matched to a gene: 12. The CDR3 loop spans 17 amino acids. Germline V gene lookup returns CDR1 SNHLY and CDR2 FYNNEI. CDR3 sequence: CASSERLAGRLVDEQYF. CDR3 sequence (DNA): TGTGCCAGCAGTGAAAGACTAGCGGGCCGGTTAGTGGACGAGCAGTACTTC.

The chain has TRBV6-1 and TRBJ1-5; 7 bases map to TRBD1. Germline assignment: CDR1 MNHNS and CDR2 SASEGT. The V and J ends lost 6 bases and 2 bases, in that order; junction bases with no gene match: 7. The CDR3 has 15 residues. In DNA form, the CDR3 reads TGTGCCAGCAGCCTGACTCAGGGGGGCAATCAGCCCCAGCATTTT. Protein sequence: CASSLTQGGNQPQHF.

In its sample, this clone is medium-sized. The CDR3 coding sequence is TGTGCCAGCAGTTACTCCTGGACAGGTGAAGCTTTCTTT. Protein: CASSYSWTGEAFF. The genes are TRBV6-6 and TRBJ1-1; 7 nucleotides line up with TRBD1. CDR1 is MNHNY, CDR2 SVGAGI, per germline (reference sequence). J gave up 7 bases and V 0 bases, and 2 bases lay outside the gene matches. The CDR3 consists of 13 residues.

This chain uses TRBV5-1 with TRBJ2-3; D is uncertain. The CDR3 covers 13 residues. Germline CDR1 and CDR2: SGHRS and YFSETQ. Trimming pared 0 bases from V and 2 bases from J, leaving 4 bases between. The CDR3 spells CASSLDVTDTQYF. The CDR3 nucleotides are TGCGCCAGCAGCTTGGATGTCACAGATACGCAGTATTTT.

The rearrangement uses TRBV19 and TRBJ2-1; 9 bases align to TRBD2. V trimming: 8 bases; J trimming: 4 bases; junction bases outside the gene matches: 6. CDR3 length equals 14 residues. Germline CDR1 LNHDA, CDR2 SQIVND (reference sequence). The CDR3 nucleotides are TGTGCCAGTGGATCTAGCGGGGAGTACAATGAGCAGTTCTTC. It codes for CASGSSGEYNEQFF.

The chain uses TRBV7-2 and TRBJ2-5; D call uncertain. Germline V gene sequence: CDR1 SGHTA, CDR2 FQGNSA. Trimming took off 0 bases at V and 3 bases at J, with 5 bases between the two ends. This CDR3 has 13 amino acids. The CDR3 region is CASSLAWEETQYF. The CDR3 coding sequence is TGTGCCAGCAGCTTAGCATGGGAAGAGACCCAGTACTTC.

The genes are TRBV5-4 and TRBJ2-3, with 7 bases matching TRBD2. Germline lookup yields CDR1 SGHNT and CDR2 YYREEE (reference sequence). The V segment lost 6 bases and the J segment 0 bases; nucleotides outside the gene matches: 4. The CDR3 covers 14 residues. This chain's CDR3 is CASNGGVSTDTQYF. The CDR3 DNA reads as TGTGCCAGCAATGGGGGGGTTAGCACAGATACGCAGTATTTT.

The chain couples TRBV30 to TRBJ2-7; D gene uncertain. V gave up 2 bases and J gave up 2 bases, with 10 bases separating them. The CDR3 sequence is 13 residues long. Germline values: CDR1 GTSNPN, CDR2 SVGIG (reference sequence). The CDR3 spells CAWSPGNAYEQYF. CDR3 in DNA: TGTGCCTGGAGTCCTGGGAATGCCTACGAGCAGTACTTC.

For this clone: The germline gene is not matched at one end of the junction; a read error may be the cause. The chain has TRBV29-1 and TRBJ2-5; D not resolved. This CDR3 region has 15 residues. Germline V gene data show CDR1 as SQVTM and CDR2 as ANQGSEA. CDR3 in amino acids: CSVGPNMNLREAQYF. The DNA of the CDR3 is TGCAGCGTTGGGCCTAATATGAACCTAAGAGAGGCCCAGTACTTC.

The rearrangement links TRBV7-6 to TRBJ1-6; D is ambiguous. CDR3 length equals 14 residues. V was trimmed by 3 bases and J by 2 bases, leaving 5 bases between them. Per the germline V gene, CDR1 is SGHVS and CDR2 is FNYEAQ. CDR3 nucleotide sequence: TGTGCCAGCAGCTTTACGCCCTATAATTCACCCCTCCACTTT. Encoded protein: CASSFTPYNSPLHF.

The chain has TRBV2 and TRBJ1-1; D ambiguous. In germline, CDR1 is SNHLY, CDR2 FYNNEI. The V gene lost 10 bases and the J gene lost 2 bases, with 17 bases spanning the gap. CDR3 length: 14 amino acids. CDR3 nucleotide sequence: TGTGCCACCCCGGCGGCCAGCGAAAACACTGAAGCTTTCTTT. Protein sequence: CATPAASENTEAFF.

The chain recombines TRBV5-1 with TRBJ1-1, with 12 positions matching TRBD1. Germline CDR1 SGHRS, CDR2 YFSETQ. The CDR3 length is 17 residues. With V trimmed by 3 bases and J by 1 base, 7 bases remained unmatched. The chain's CDR3 is CASSYRDRGRWNTEAFF. The CDR3 coding sequence is TGCGCCAGCAGCTACCGGGACAGGGGGCGTTGGAACACTGAAGCTTTCTTT.

This clone showed up just once. This sequence joins TRBV29-1 and TRBJ1-2, with unresolved D. Looked up from germline, CDR1 is SQVTM and CDR2 is ANQGSEA. This CDR3 has 12 amino acids. The V end lost 5 bases, the J end lost 2 bases, and 9 bases lay between the germline ends. The chain's CDR3 is CSVFSNNYGYTF. CDR3 bases: TGCAGCGTTTTTAGCAACAACTATGGCTACACCTTC.

The gene calls are TRBV9 and TRBJ2-7; TRBD2 is a possible D gene (5 bases). The CDR3 has 16 residues. V was trimmed by 4 bases and J by 0 bases, leaving 17 bases between them. The germline CDR1 and CDR2 sequences are SGDLS and YYNGEE. The CDR3 region is CASSPRARESSYEQYF. The CDR3 DNA follows: TGTGCCAGCAGCCCTCGAGCTAGGGAGAGCTCCTACGAGCAGTACTTC.

This chain links TRBV5-6 with TRBJ1-2; D is unclear. The CDR3 has 11 residues. Germline CDR1 reads SGHDT; CDR2 reads YYEEEE. The V end lost 2 bases, the J end lost 4 bases, and 3 bases lay between the germline ends. CDR3: CASSFAYGYTF. Written as DNA, the CDR3 is TGTGCCAGCAGCTTTGCCTATGGCTACACCTTC.

J is TRBJ1-4 and V is TRBV19; D not resolved. The V end was cut by 7 bases, the J end by 4 bases, with 13 bases between. Per the germline V gene, CDR1 is LNHDA and CDR2 is SQIVND (reference sequence). The length of the CDR3 is 14 residues. CDR3 protein: CASNSGLFNEKLFF. For the CDR3, the DNA is TGTGCCAGTAACTCCGGGCTTTTTAATGAAAAACTGTTTTTT. Supplemented by reference TRBV19 and TRBJ1-4, the full variable domain reads DGGITQSPKYLFRKEGQNVTLSCEQNLNHDAMYWYRQDPGQGLRLIYYSQIVNDFQKGDIAEGYSVSREKKESFPLTVTSAQKNPTAFYLCASNSGLFNEKLFFGSGTQLSVL.